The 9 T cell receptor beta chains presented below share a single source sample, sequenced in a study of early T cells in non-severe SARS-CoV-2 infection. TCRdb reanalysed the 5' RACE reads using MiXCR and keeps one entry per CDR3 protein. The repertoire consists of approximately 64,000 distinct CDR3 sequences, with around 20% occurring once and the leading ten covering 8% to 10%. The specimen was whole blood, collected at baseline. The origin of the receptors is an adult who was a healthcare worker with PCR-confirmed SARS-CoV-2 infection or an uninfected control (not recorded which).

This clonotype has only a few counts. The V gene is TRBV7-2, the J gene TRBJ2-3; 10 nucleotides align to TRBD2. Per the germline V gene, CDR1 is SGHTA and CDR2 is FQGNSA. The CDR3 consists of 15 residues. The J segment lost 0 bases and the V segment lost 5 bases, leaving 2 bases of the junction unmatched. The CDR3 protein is CASSPSGSSTDTQYF. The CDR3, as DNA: TGTGCCAGCAGCCCTAGCGGGAGTAGCACAGATACGCAGTATTTT. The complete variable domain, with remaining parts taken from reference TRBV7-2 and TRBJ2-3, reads GAGVSQSPSNKVTEKGKDVELRCDPISGHTALYWYRQSLGQGLEFLIYFQGNSAPDKSGLPSDRFSAERTGGSVSTLTIQRTQQEDSAVYLCASSPSGSSTDTQYFGPGTRLTVL.

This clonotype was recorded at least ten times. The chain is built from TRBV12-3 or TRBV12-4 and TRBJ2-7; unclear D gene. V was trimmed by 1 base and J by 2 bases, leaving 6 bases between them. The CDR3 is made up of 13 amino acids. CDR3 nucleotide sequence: TGTGCCAGCAGTTTAGGTAGCCCCTACGAGCAGTACTTC. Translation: CASSLGSPYEQYF.

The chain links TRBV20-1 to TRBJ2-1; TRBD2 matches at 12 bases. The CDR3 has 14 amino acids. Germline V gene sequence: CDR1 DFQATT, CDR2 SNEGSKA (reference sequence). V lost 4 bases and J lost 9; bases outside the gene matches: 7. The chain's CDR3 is CSATGLAGSGEQFF. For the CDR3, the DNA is TGCAGTGCTACCGGACTAGCGGGATCGGGTGAGCAGTTCTTC.

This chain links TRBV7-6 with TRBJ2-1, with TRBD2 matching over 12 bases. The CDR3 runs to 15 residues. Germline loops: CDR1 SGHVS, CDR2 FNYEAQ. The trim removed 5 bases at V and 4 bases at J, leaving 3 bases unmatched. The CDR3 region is CASSRTSGDYNEQFF. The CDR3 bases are TGTGCCAGCAGCAGGACTAGCGGGGATTACAATGAGCAGTTCTTC.

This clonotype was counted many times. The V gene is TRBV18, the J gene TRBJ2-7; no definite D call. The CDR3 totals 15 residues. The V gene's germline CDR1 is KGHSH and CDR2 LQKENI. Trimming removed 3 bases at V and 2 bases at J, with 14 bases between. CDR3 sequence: CASSPPTGSPYEQYF. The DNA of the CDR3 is TGTGCCAGCTCACCTCCGACGGGTTCCCCCTACGAGCAGTACTTC.

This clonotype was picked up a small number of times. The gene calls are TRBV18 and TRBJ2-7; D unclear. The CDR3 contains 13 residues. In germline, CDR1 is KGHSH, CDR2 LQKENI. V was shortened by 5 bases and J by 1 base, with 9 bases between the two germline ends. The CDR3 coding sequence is TGTGCCAGCTCAACGGTGGGATCCTACGAGCAGTACTTC. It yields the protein CASSTVGSYEQYF.

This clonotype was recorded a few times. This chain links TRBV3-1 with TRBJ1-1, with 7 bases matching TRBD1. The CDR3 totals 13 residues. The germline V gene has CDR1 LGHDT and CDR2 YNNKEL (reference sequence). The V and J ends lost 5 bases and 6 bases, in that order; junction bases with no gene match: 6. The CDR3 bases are TGTGCCAGCAGCGCAGGGGGGGTCGCTGAAGCTTTCTTT. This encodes CASSAGGVAEAFF.

Here the CDR3 DNA reads TGTGCCAGCAGCCAGGCCAGGACCTACGAGCAGTACTTC. Translating it yields CASSQARTYEQYF. The rearrangement joins TRBV3-1 to TRBJ2-7; D not certain. Per germline, CDR1 LGHDT and CDR2 YNNKEL (reference sequence). The CDR3 is 13 amino acids. Deletions cut 3 bases from V and 2 bases from J, with 8 bases between.

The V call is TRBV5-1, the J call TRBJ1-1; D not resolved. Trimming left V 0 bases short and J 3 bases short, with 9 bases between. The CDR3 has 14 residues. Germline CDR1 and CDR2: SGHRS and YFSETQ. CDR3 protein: CASSLVGWDTEAFF. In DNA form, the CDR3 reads TGCGCCAGCAGCTTGGTGGGGTGGGACACTGAAGCTTTCTTT.